These 24 T cell receptor beta chains share one sample of origin, sequenced in a study of shared clonotypes between healthy human individuals (dated by TCRdb to the early 2020s). Libraries were prepared through the immunoSEQ multiplex PCR assay. What TCRdb holds here is the immuneACCESS table cut down to in-frame rearrangements. Part of the clones is not present; checked against another copy, under half of the missing clones reflect an unresolved V gene, and the others are unexplained. This sample gives approximately 97,000 clones in total; around two thirds of them show up just once. Clones ranked in the top ten supply roughly 40% of the sample. Sequenced sample: memory CD8+ T cells sorted from blood. In light of the paper, this sample's cell subset or site label describes: CD45RO+ cells pooled with CCR7-negative TemRA cells. The receptor source for this set is a man younger than 45 in good health.

The chain links TRBV4-1 to TRBJ2-7, with D perhaps matching TRBD2 (5 bases). Germline CDR1 reads MGHRA; CDR2 reads YSYEKL. Trimming left V 1 base short and J 3 bases short, with 13 bases between. CDR3 length: 15 residues. This chain's CDR3 is CASSQGAGHYYEQYF. CDR3 DNA: TGCGCCAGCAGCCAAGGGGCGGGCCATTACTACGAGCAGTACTTC.

This clone was seen a single time. The same CDR3 can be traced to other DNA sequences in this sample. The J gene is TRBJ1-5, the V gene TRBV7-2, with D unclear. This CDR3 comprises 15 residues. Per the germline V gene, CDR1 is SGHTA and CDR2 is FQGNSA. V lost 0 bases and J lost 6, with 12 bases in between. The CDR3 loop reads CASSLAWRLGQPQHF. In nucleotides, the CDR3 is TGTGCCAGCAGCTTAGCGTGGCGCTTAGGTCAGCCCCAGCATTTT. Variable domain in full (rest from reference TRBV7-2 and TRBJ1-5): GAGVSQSPSNKVTEKGKDVELRCDPISGHTALYWYRQSLGQGLEFLIYFQGNSAPDKSGLPSDRFSAERTGGSVSTLTIQRTQQEDSAVYLCASSLAWRLGQPQHFGDGTRLSIL.

The chain has TRBV5-4 and TRBJ2-3, with 8 positions matching TRBD2. Germline trimming cut 3 bases from V and 2 bases from J; bases unmatched to any gene: 8. Germline V gives CDR1 SGHNT, CDR2 YYREEE (reference sequence). The CDR3 sequence is 16 residues long. The CDR3 spells CASSYRAGVFTDTQYF. The CDR3 coding sequence is TGTGCCAGCAGCTACAGAGCGGGAGTATTCACAGATACGCAGTATTTT.

On this clone itself: This sequence may be a read error, since a much larger clone differs from it by one base. Additional DNA sequences in this sample encode the identical CDR3. CDR3 in amino acids: CASSVVSDTQYF. In nucleotides, the CDR3 is TGTGCCAGCAGCGTAGTCTCAGATACGCAGTATTTT. The V call is TRBV9, the J call TRBJ2-3; D uncertain. The CDR3 consists of 12 residues. The germline CDR1 and CDR2 sequences are SGDLS and YYNGEE. Trimming stripped 0 bases from V and 4 bases from J, with 3 bases between. Using reference TRBV9 and TRBJ2-3 for the parts outside the CDR3, the full variable domain is DSGVTQTPKHLITATGQRVTLRCSPRSGDLSVYWYQQSLDQGLQFLIQYYNGEERAKGNILERFSAQQFPDLHSELNLSSLELGDSALYFCASSVVSDTQYFGPGTRLTVL.

The rearrangement uses TRBV28 and TRBJ1-3; 7 bases fit TRBD1. After removal of 5 bases from V and 3 bases from J, the junction contained 7 bases not matched to a gene. CDR3 length: 15 residues. CDR1 is MDHEN, CDR2 SYDVKM, per germline. The CDR3, as DNA: TGTGCCAGCAGTGACAGGGTTCGGGATGGAAACACCATATATTTT. Its translation is CASSDRVRDGNTIYF.

In this sample, this clone turned up a few times. The chain has TRBV29-1 and TRBJ2-1; TRBD2 agrees at 10 bases. This CDR3 has 16 residues. Germline lookup yields CDR1 SQVTM and CDR2 ANQGSEA. With 1 base clipped from V and 1 base from J, the junction kept 4 bases outside the gene matches. In DNA form, the CDR3 reads TGCAGCGTTGAAGGCCTAGCGGGAGTGTCCTACAATGAGCAGTTCTTC. Translation gives CSVEGLAGVSYNEQFF.

The chain uses TRBV7-8 and TRBJ2-3; tentatively, D is TRBD1 or TRBD2 (5 bases each). CDR3 size: 14 residues. V was pared by 4 bases and J by 8 bases, with 16 bases between. Germline V gives CDR1 SGHVS, CDR2 FQNEAQ. CDR3 sequence: CASSSTGPGGTQYF. Written as DNA, the CDR3 is TGTGCCAGCAGCTCAACGGGGCCTGGGGGTACGCAGTATTTT.

The chain has TRBV7-9 and TRBJ2-1, with D unresolved. Trimming left V 4 bases short and J 9 bases short, with 10 bases between. The CDR3 runs 12 residues. From germline, CDR1 is SEHNR and CDR2 FQNEAQ (reference sequence). The CDR3 reads CASSSRRSEQFF. As DNA, the CDR3 is TGTGCCAGCAGCTCCCGACGGAGTGAGCAGTTCTTC. The whole variable domain, remainder taken from reference TRBV7-9 and TRBJ2-1, is DTGVSQNPRHKITKRGQNVTFRCDPISEHNRLYWYRQTLGQGPEFLTYFQNEAQLEKSRLLSDRFSAERPKGSFSTLEIQRTEQGDSAMYLCASSSRRSEQFFGPGTRLTVL.

CDR3 in amino acids: CASSPTNRGYNYEQYF. The CDR3 nucleotides are TGTGCCAGCAGCCCGACTAATCGGGGGTACAACTACGAGCAGTACTTC. The rearrangement uses TRBV25-1 and TRBJ2-7; the D gene is possibly TRBD2 (6 bases). Germline V CDR1 and CDR2: MGHDK, SYGVNS. The CDR3 runs to 16 residues. The ends were cut back, 6 bases at V and 3 bases at J, with 21 bases in the middle.

This clone showed up just a few times. The chain couples TRBV4-1 to TRBJ2-5; tentative D call: TRBD2 (5 bases). Trimming removed 1 base from V and 0 bases from J, with 9 bases in between. CDR1 and CDR2 (germline): MGHRA, YSYEKL. This CDR3 contains 15 residues. In DNA form, the CDR3 reads TGCGCCAGCAGCCAAGTCCCGGGAAACCAAGAGACCCAGTACTTC. Encoded protein: CASSQVPGNQETQYF.

In this sample, this clone turned up once. The rearrangement links TRBV28 to TRBJ2-2, with 8 bases fitting TRBD1. CDR3 length equals 17 residues. Germline V CDR1 and CDR2: MDHEN, SYDVKM. V was pared by 3 bases and J by 0 bases, with 6 bases of the junction left unmatched. CDR3 bases: TGTGCCAGCAGTTTTTACAGGGGGGATGCGAACACCGGGGAGCTGTTTTTT. Protein sequence: CASSFYRGDANTGELFF.

There are a few counts of this clone. The rearrangement uses TRBV7-3 and TRBJ2-7; a weak D match, TRBD2 (6 bases). Trimming removed 2 bases from V and 2 bases from J, with 13 bases in between. Germline lookup yields CDR1 SGHTA and CDR2 FQGTGA. The CDR3 contains 15 residues. CDR3 protein: CASSLEAGGAYEQYF. CDR3 sequence (DNA): TGTGCCAGCAGCTTAGAGGCCGGAGGGGCCTACGAGCAGTACTTC.

Of note for this clone: Since a much larger clone is just one base distant, this may be a read error. This sample includes further DNA sequences coding for the same CDR3. The rearrangement links TRBV28 to TRBJ2-7, with D uncertain. Germline CDR1 is MDHEN and CDR2 is SYDVKM. CDR3 size: 11 residues. V shed 5 bases and J shed 3 bases, with 5 bases lying between them. CDR3 residues: CASSLNYEQYF. The CDR3 nucleotides read TGTGCCAGCAGTCTCAACTACGAGCAGTACTTC.

The chain carries TRBV11-1 and TRBJ2-3; TRBD1 aligns across 8 bases. CDR3 length: 14 residues. Germline V lookup: CDR1 SGHAT, CDR2 FQDESV (reference sequence). With V trimmed by 5 bases and J by 4 bases, 5 bases remained unmatched. The CDR3 sequence is CASSTWDRPDTQYF. The CDR3 DNA follows: TGTGCCAGCAGCACCTGGGACAGGCCAGATACGCAGTATTTT.

The chain employs TRBV7-9 and TRBJ2-1; TRBD1 is a possible D gene (5 bases). The length of the CDR3 is 13 residues. CDR1 is SEHNR and CDR2 is FQNEAQ in the germline V gene (reference sequence). With 6 bases removed from V and 6 bases from J, the gap between germline ends came to 12 bases. The CDR3 region has the DNA TGTGCCAGCAGGAATCGACAGATCAATGAGCAGTTCTTC. Protein: CASRNRQINEQFF.

V is TRBV30 and J is TRBJ1-1; 7 nucleotides agree with TRBD1. CDR1 is GTSNPN and CDR2 is SVGIG in the germline V gene (reference sequence). V was pared by 2 bases and J by 1 base, with 4 bases of the junction left unmatched. The CDR3 sequence is 14 residues long. The DNA of the CDR3 is TGTGCCTGGAGTTGGGACAGCGGGAACACTGAAGCTTTCTTT. Its translation: CAWSWDSGNTEAFF. Drawing the rest from reference TRBV30 and TRBJ1-1, the complete variable domain is SQTIHQWPATLVQPVGSPLSLECTVEGTSNPNLYWYRQAAGRGLQLLFYSVGIGQISSEVPQNLSASRPQDRQFILSSKKLLLSDSGFYLCAWSWDSGNTEAFFGQGTRLTVV.

This clone was picked up a small number of times. This chain connects TRBV5-4 to TRBJ2-3, with 11 bases aligning to TRBD2. There are 18 residues in the CDR3. V dropped 0 bases and J dropped 0; count of bases not matched to a gene: 6. Germline loops: CDR1 SGHNT, CDR2 YYREEE (reference sequence). The CDR3 here is CASSLGGTSGGSTDTQYF. CDR3 bases: TGTGCCAGCAGCTTGGGCGGGACTAGCGGAGGGAGCACAGATACGCAGTATTTT.

As concerns this clone: A much bigger clone sits one base away, suggesting this may be a read error. Distinct nucleotide sequences in the sample also encode this CDR3. The J gene is TRBJ2-2, the V gene TRBV11-3; TRBD2 is a possible D gene (6 bases). Germline V gene data show CDR1 as SGHNT and CDR2 as YENEEA. There are 13 residues in the CDR3. CDR3 bases: TGTGCCAGCAGCTTACAGGGAACGGGGGAGTTGTTTTTT. Translation: CASSLQGTGELFF.

Written as DNA, the CDR3 is TGTGCCATCAGGGCAGGGGTCTATGGCTACACCTTC. It codes for CAIRAGVYGYTF. The chain uses TRBV10-3 and TRBJ1-2; the D gene is possibly TRBD1 (6 bases). The CDR3 loop spans 12 amino acids. The V end lost 6 bases, the J end lost 4 bases, and 9 bases lay between the germline ends. Germline assignment: CDR1 ENHRY and CDR2 SYGVKD.

The chain combines TRBV23-1 with TRBJ1-5; D ambiguous. TRBV23-1 is known as an ORF, though its function is uncertain. The V and J ends lost 1 base and 9 bases respectively, with 1 base between them. This CDR3 has 10 residues. The CDR3 region is CASSQLPQHF. Here the CDR3 DNA reads TGCGCCAGCAGTCAATTGCCCCAGCATTTT.

There are many counts of this clone. J is TRBJ1-2 and V is TRBV29-1; D is uncertain. The CDR3 runs to 15 residues. Germline-derived CDR1 and CDR2 are SQVTM and ANQGSEA. Trimming took off 0 bases at V and 4 bases at J, with 15 bases between the two ends. CDR3 residues: CSVEDSDRESYGYTF. Written as DNA, the CDR3 is TGCAGCGTTGAAGATTCTGATAGGGAATCCTATGGCTACACCTTC.

This clone was seen only a few times. The rearrangement links TRBV6-5 to TRBJ1-1; D gene unclear. Trimming pared 4 bases from V and 6 bases from J, leaving 15 bases between. This CDR3 region has 14 residues. Germline V gene data show CDR1 as MNHEY and CDR2 as SVGAGI. The DNA of the CDR3 is TGTGCCAGCAGTTCCCTTGCAGTGGGAGCTGAAGCTTTCTTT. It translates to CASSSLAVGAEAFF.

The V and J genes are TRBV28 and TRBJ2-7, with 8 bases that match TRBD2. This CDR3 contains 16 residues. V shed 5 bases, J shed 2 bases, and the junction held 11 bases outside the gene matches. Per the germline V gene, CDR1 is MDHEN and CDR2 is SYDVKM. The CDR3 here is CASSPASGRGAYEQYF. CDR3 DNA: TGTGCCAGCAGTCCAGCGTCCGGGAGGGGGGCCTACGAGCAGTACTTC.

This clone has a handful of counts. V is TRBV25-1 and J is TRBJ2-7; D uncertain. With 1 base removed from V and 2 bases from J, the gap between germline ends came to 15 bases. The CDR3 runs to 16 residues. The germline V gene has CDR1 MGHDK and CDR2 SYGVNS. The CDR3 DNA reads TGTGCCAGCAGTGAATGGGAAAACAGAGACCCCTACGAGCAGTACTTC. It specifies CASSEWENRDPYEQYF.